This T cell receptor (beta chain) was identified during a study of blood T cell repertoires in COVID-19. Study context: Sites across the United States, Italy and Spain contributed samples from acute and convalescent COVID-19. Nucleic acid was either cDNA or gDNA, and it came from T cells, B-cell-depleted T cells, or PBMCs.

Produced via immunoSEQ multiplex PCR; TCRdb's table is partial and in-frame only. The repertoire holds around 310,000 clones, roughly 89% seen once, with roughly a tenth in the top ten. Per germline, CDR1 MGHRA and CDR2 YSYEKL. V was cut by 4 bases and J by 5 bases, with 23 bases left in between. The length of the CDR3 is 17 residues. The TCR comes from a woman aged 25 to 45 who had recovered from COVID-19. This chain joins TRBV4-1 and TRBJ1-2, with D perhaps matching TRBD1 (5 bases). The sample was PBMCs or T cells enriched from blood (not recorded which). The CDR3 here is CASSRTITTTAPYGYTF. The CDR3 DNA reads TGCGCCAGCAGCCGAACCATAACAACGACAGCCCCGTATGGCTACACCTTC.